This is a list of T cell receptor beta chains from one sample in a study of blood T cell repertoires in COVID-19. Some clones are missing from TCRdb's copy, which holds only in-frame ones; the method was immunoSEQ multiplex PCR. Among fewer than 350,000 clones, just over 90% were seen once, and the ten largest hold over 2%. The sample comprised PBMCs or T cells enriched from blood (not recorded which). Receptors originate from a woman between 35 and 50 years old with acute COVID-19. Both conserved end residues are part of each CDR3. The order of the fields is D gene, V gene, J gene, clone size, CDR3 DNA, CDR3 protein. D genes are given only for firm matches. Expanded clones get a size class; other rows say once, few or many, or leave the size out.

d_gene: TRBD2
v_gene: TRBV28
j_gene: TRBJ2-1
abundance: -
CDR3nt: TGTGCCAATTCCGACGGGAGGAATGAGCAGTTCTTC
CDR3aa: CANSDGRNEQFF

d_gene: TRBD1
v_gene: TRBV2
j_gene: TRBJ1-2
abundance: -
CDR3nt: TGTGCCAGCAGAGACGACAGGGATGAGGGCTACACCTTC
CDR3aa: CASRDDRDEGYTF

d_gene: -
v_gene: TRBV4-2
j_gene: TRBJ1-1
abundance: -
CDR3nt: TGTGCCAGCAGCCAAAACAGGGCAAGGGACACTGAAGCTTTCTTT
CDR3aa: CASSQNRARDTEAFF

d_gene: TRBD2
v_gene: TRBV7-6
j_gene: TRBJ2-3
abundance: -
CDR3nt: TGTGCCAGCAGCTTAGGGTACGGACTAGCGGGAGGAGATACGCAGTATTTT
CDR3aa: CASSLGYGLAGGDTQYF

d_gene: TRBD2
v_gene: TRBV19
j_gene: TRBJ2-3
abundance: -
CDR3nt: TGTGCCAGTAGTCCGGGACTAGCGGGGGGGAGGATGTACACAGATACGCAGTATTTT
CDR3aa: CASSPGLAGGRMYTDTQYF

d_gene: -
v_gene: TRBV6-5
j_gene: TRBJ1-1
abundance: once
CDR3nt: TGTGCCAGCAGTACCGGGAAGAACACTGAAGCTTTCTTT
CDR3aa: CASSTGKNTEAFF

d_gene: -
v_gene: TRBV5-4
j_gene: TRBJ2-5
abundance: -
CDR3nt: TGTGCCAGCAGCCGAGGGGGCCAAGAGACCCAGTACTTC
CDR3aa: CASSRGGQETQYF

d_gene: TRBD1
v_gene: TRBV30
j_gene: TRBJ2-2
abundance: -
CDR3nt: TGTGCCTGGAAATCGACCCGGGACAGGGGTCGGAACACCGGGGAGCTGTTTTTT
CDR3aa: CAWKSTRDRGRNTGELFF

d_gene: -
v_gene: TRBV15
j_gene: TRBJ2-7
abundance: -
CDR3nt: TGTGCCACCAGCAGGGTGCGGACAAGCTCCTACGAGCAGTACTTC
CDR3aa: CATSRVRTSSYEQYF

d_gene: -
v_gene: TRBV27
j_gene: TRBJ2-2
abundance: -
CDR3nt: TGTGCCAGCAGTCGATCCGGGCCACAGGGCGGGACCGGGGAGCTGTTTTTT
CDR3aa: CASSRSGPQGGTGELFF

d_gene: -
v_gene: TRBV7-2
j_gene: TRBJ1-5
abundance: -
CDR3nt: TGTGCCAGCAGCCCAACTAACGGCGATCAGCCCCAGCATTTT
CDR3aa: CASSPTNGDQPQHF

d_gene: -
v_gene: TRBV10-2
j_gene: TRBJ2-7
abundance: many
CDR3nt: TGCGCCAGCAGTGAAGCGGCAGGGGTTGAGCAGTACTTC
CDR3aa: CASSEAAGVEQYF

d_gene: TRBD1
v_gene: TRBV7-3
j_gene: TRBJ1-2
abundance: -
CDR3nt: TGTGCCAGCAGCATCGGACAGGGGGCAGGCTACACCTTC
CDR3aa: CASSIGQGAGYTF

d_gene: -
v_gene: TRBV28
j_gene: TRBJ1-2
abundance: -
CDR3nt: TGTGCCAGCAGTTTATTGCAGGACTATGGCTACACCTTC
CDR3aa: CASSLLQDYGYTF

d_gene: TRBD2
v_gene: TRBV2
j_gene: TRBJ2-7
abundance: -
CDR3nt: TGTGCCAGCAGTGACGGACCGGCTAGCGGGGCCCTCTTCTCCTACGAGCAGTACTTC
CDR3aa: CASSDGPASGALFSYEQYF

d_gene: -
v_gene: TRBV7-2
j_gene: TRBJ2-7
abundance: -
CDR3nt: TGTGCCAGCAGCTTAGGACTCCCCGATGAGCAGTACTTC
CDR3aa: CASSLGLPDEQYF

d_gene: TRBD1
v_gene: TRBV19
j_gene: TRBJ1-5
abundance: -
CDR3nt: TGTGCCAGTACGGAGACAGGGACCGGTAGCAATCAGCCCCAGCATTTT
CDR3aa: CASTETGTGSNQPQHF

d_gene: TRBD1
v_gene: TRBV4-3
j_gene: TRBJ2-7
abundance: -
CDR3nt: TGCGCCAGCAGCCATTTGACAGGGGGCGGCTACGAGCAGTACTTC
CDR3aa: CASSHLTGGGYEQYF

d_gene: -
v_gene: TRBV30
j_gene: TRBJ2-2
abundance: -
CDR3nt: TGTGCCTGCAACAGGGTCGCGAACACCGGGGAGCTGTTTTTT
CDR3aa: CACNRVANTGELFF

d_gene: TRBD2
v_gene: TRBV7-9
j_gene: TRBJ2-1
abundance: once
CDR3nt: TGTGCCAGCAGCTTAGGGCAGGGGACTAGCGGAGGCCCCAATGAGCAGTTCTTC
CDR3aa: CASSLGQGTSGGPNEQFF

d_gene: -
v_gene: TRBV27
j_gene: TRBJ2-7
abundance: once
CDR3nt: TGTGCCAGCAGTTCACCAGGGACCTACGAGCAGTACTTC
CDR3aa: CASSSPGTYEQYF

d_gene: TRBD1
v_gene: TRBV7-7
j_gene: TRBJ2-5
abundance: -
CDR3nt: TGTGCCAGCAGCCTCCGGGACAGGGAGACCCAGTACTTC
CDR3aa: CASSLRDRETQYF

d_gene: -
v_gene: TRBV5-4
j_gene: TRBJ1-1
abundance: -
CDR3nt: TGTGCCAGCAGCCTGGGCGGGGGTTTGAACACTGAAGCTTTCTTT
CDR3aa: CASSLGGGLNTEAFF

d_gene: -
v_gene: TRBV7-9
j_gene: TRBJ1-4
abundance: -
CDR3nt: TGTGCCAGCAGGTCCACTGCGGACTCAGCGGGGGAAAAACTGTTTTTT
CDR3aa: CASRSTADSAGEKLFF

d_gene: TRBD1
v_gene: TRBV3-1/TRBV3-2
j_gene: TRBJ2-4
abundance: -
CDR3nt: TGTGCCAGCAGCCAAGCCGGGACAGGGAAAAACATTCAGTACTTC
CDR3aa: CASSQAGTGKNIQYF

d_gene: TRBD2
v_gene: TRBV18
j_gene: TRBJ2-1
abundance: -
CDR3nt: TGTGCCAGCTCTCCCTTCAGCGGGGACTCTTACAATGAGCAGTTCTTC
CDR3aa: CASSPFSGDSYNEQFF

d_gene: -
v_gene: TRBV29-1
j_gene: TRBJ1-2
abundance: -
CDR3nt: TGCAGCGTCTCAGGGGTCGGAGGCTACACCTTC
CDR3aa: CSVSGVGGYTF

d_gene: -
v_gene: TRBV29-1
j_gene: TRBJ2-7
abundance: -
CDR3nt: TGCAGCGCCGGCGGGACAGACAGAGAGCAGTACTTC
CDR3aa: CSAGGTDREQYF

d_gene: TRBD1
v_gene: TRBV27
j_gene: TRBJ2-7
abundance: -
CDR3nt: TGTGCCAGCAGCCCGACCGGGACAGGGGGCCGCGAGCAGTACTTC
CDR3aa: CASSPTGTGGREQYF

d_gene: -
v_gene: TRBV7-7
j_gene: TRBJ2-5
abundance: -
CDR3nt: TGTGCCAGCAGCTCCAAGTCAGGGTTCCAAGAGACCCAGTACTTC
CDR3aa: CASSSKSGFQETQYF

d_gene: -
v_gene: TRBV27
j_gene: TRBJ1-1
abundance: -
CDR3nt: TGTGCCAGCAGTTTTGATAATGAGGACACTGAAGCTTTCTTT
CDR3aa: CASSFDNEDTEAFF

d_gene: -
v_gene: TRBV3-1/TRBV3-2
j_gene: TRBJ1-6
abundance: -
CDR3nt: TGTGCCAGCAGCCGGACAGAAATTAATTCACCCCTCCACTTT
CDR3aa: CASSRTEINSPLHF

d_gene: -
v_gene: TRBV9
j_gene: TRBJ2-5
abundance: -
CDR3nt: TGTGCCAGCAGCGTAGCGGGGGTAAAGTCGGAGACCCAGTACTTC
CDR3aa: CASSVAGVKSETQYF

d_gene: -
v_gene: TRBV24-1
j_gene: TRBJ1-2
abundance: -
CDR3nt: TGTGCCACCAGTGAATCTCCGGGCCGAGGGGGGGGCGAAGGCTACACCTTC
CDR3aa: CATSESPGRGGGEGYTF

d_gene: -
v_gene: TRBV28
j_gene: TRBJ1-1
abundance: -
CDR3nt: TGTGCCAGCAGGCTCCCCAGGGTGAGAATGAACACTGAAGCTTTCTTT
CDR3aa: CASRLPRVRMNTEAFF

d_gene: -
v_gene: TRBV28
j_gene: TRBJ2-3
abundance: -
CDR3nt: TGTGCCAGCAACACAGGGGGGGTATCGTATAATACGCAGTATTTT
CDR3aa: CASNTGGVSYNTQYF

d_gene: TRBD1
v_gene: TRBV18
j_gene: TRBJ1-5
abundance: -
CDR3nt: TGTGCCAGCTCAGAAACAGGGGTGATAGGTCAGCCCCAGCATTTT
CDR3aa: CASSETGVIGQPQHF

d_gene: TRBD2
v_gene: TRBV3-1/TRBV3-2
j_gene: TRBJ2-7
abundance: -
CDR3nt: TGTGCCAGCAGCCAAGTTCGGCGGGAGGAGTGGAAGCAGTACTTC
CDR3aa: CASSQVRREEWKQYF

d_gene: -
v_gene: TRBV24-1
j_gene: TRBJ2-2
abundance: once
CDR3nt: TGTGCCACCAGTGATTCAAGTGGACAGTTCAACACCGGGGAGCTGTTTTTT
CDR3aa: CATSDSSGQFNTGELFF

d_gene: TRBD1
v_gene: TRBV7-9
j_gene: TRBJ2-1
abundance: -
CDR3nt: TGTGCCAGCAGCTTCGACAGGGGGAATGAGCAGTTCTTC
CDR3aa: CASSFDRGNEQFF

d_gene: -
v_gene: TRBV5-1
j_gene: TRBJ1-2
abundance: -
CDR3nt: TGCGCCAGCAGCTTGCAGGGGTCCAACTATGGCTACACCTTC
CDR3aa: CASSLQGSNYGYTF

d_gene: TRBD2
v_gene: TRBV2
j_gene: TRBJ2-5
abundance: -
CDR3nt: TGTGCCAGCAGTGTCCGACTAGCGGGAGGGGAGACCCAGTACTTC
CDR3aa: CASSVRLAGGETQYF

d_gene: -
v_gene: TRBV5-1
j_gene: TRBJ2-3
abundance: -
CDR3nt: TGCGCCAGCAGCTGGAGCGGTCCTAGCACAGATACGCAGTATTTT
CDR3aa: CASSWSGPSTDTQYF

d_gene: -
v_gene: TRBV30
j_gene: TRBJ2-1
abundance: -
CDR3nt: TGTGCCTGGAGGGGCACAGGGAATGAGCAGTTCTTC
CDR3aa: CAWRGTGNEQFF

d_gene: TRBD1
v_gene: TRBV12-5
j_gene: TRBJ2-7
abundance: -
CDR3nt: TGTGCTAGTGGTCTTGACCGCCCGGGACAGGGTTACGAGCAGTACTTC
CDR3aa: CASGLDRPGQGYEQYF

d_gene: -
v_gene: TRBV7-9
j_gene: TRBJ1-2
abundance: once
CDR3nt: TGTGCCAGCAGCTTAGCGAGCCAGGGAAAAAACTATGGCTACACCTTC
CDR3aa: CASSLASQGKNYGYTF

d_gene: TRBD1
v_gene: TRBV6-1
j_gene: TRBJ1-4
abundance: -
CDR3nt: TGTGCCAGCAGTGCTACAGGGGGTGGGGCGCTGAATGAAAAACTGTTTTTT
CDR3aa: CASSATGGGALNEKLFF

d_gene: TRBD1
v_gene: TRBV7-9
j_gene: TRBJ1-2
abundance: -
CDR3nt: TGTGCCAGCAGCCTCCTCCGGACAGGGAGTGATGGCTACACCTTC
CDR3aa: CASSLLRTGSDGYTF

d_gene: TRBD2
v_gene: TRBV6-5
j_gene: TRBJ2-7
abundance: -
CDR3nt: TGTGCCAGCAGTTACGGGAGGGATTACGAGCAGTACTTC
CDR3aa: CASSYGRDYEQYF

d_gene: TRBD1
v_gene: TRBV7-3
j_gene: TRBJ2-1
abundance: few
CDR3nt: TGTGCCAGCAGCCCAGGACAGGGCCCCAATGAGCAGTTCTTC
CDR3aa: CASSPGQGPNEQFF

d_gene: -
v_gene: TRBV18
j_gene: TRBJ1-3
abundance: once
CDR3nt: TGTGCCAGCTCACTCAGTCCGGGGAACAGCGGGTTCTCTGGAAACACCATATATTTT
CDR3aa: CASSLSPGNSGFSGNTIYF

d_gene: -
v_gene: TRBV6-2/TRBV6-3
j_gene: TRBJ1-6
abundance: once
CDR3nt: TGTGCCAGCAGTTACTTGTCAGAACCTTCATTGCCACCCCTCCACTTT
CDR3aa: CASSYLSEPSLPPLHF

d_gene: -
v_gene: TRBV2
j_gene: TRBJ2-7
abundance: -
CDR3nt: TGTGCCAGCAGTGAACAGACACGGCAGTACTTC
CDR3aa: CASSEQTRQYF

d_gene: -
v_gene: TRBV9
j_gene: TRBJ1-6
abundance: -
CDR3nt: TGTGCCAGCAGCGTAGGCGGAGGCAATTCACCCCTCCACTTT
CDR3aa: CASSVGGGNSPLHF